This T cell receptor (beta chain) was sequenced during a study of blood T cell repertoires in COVID-19. At the level of the study: There were acute and convalescent COVID-19 samples, and they came from the United States, Italy and Spain. Sources were T cells, B-cell-depleted T cells, or PBMCs; the material itself was cDNA or gDNA.

Germline CDR1 and CDR2: SGHTA and FQGTGA. This CDR3 spans 13 amino acids. The V end was cut by 4 bases, the J end by 10 bases, with 11 bases between. Sequenced by immunoSEQ multiplex PCR; TCRdb stores in-frame clones only, minus some. The sample shows under 300,000 clones, approximately 90% of them seen only once. The source material was peripheral blood. The chain has TRBV7-3 and TRBJ1-6; D is perhaps TRBD1 (5 bases). The receptor was derived from a woman in her twenties or thirties with active or convalescent COVID-19. This CDR3 is CASSSQGNSPLHF. CDR3 DNA: TGTGCCAGCAGCTCCCAGGGTAACTCACCCCTCCACTTT.